The sample holds a few counts of the clone carrying this T cell receptor beta chain. This sample is drawn from a study of response to subunit inactivated influenza vaccine. Each CDR3 protein gets one entry after TCRdb re-called the RT-PCR reads with MiXCR. Of 710,000 or so distinct CDR3 sequences in the sample, 15% to 19% were seen once. This TCR derives from a man in his forties or fifties who received an inactivated influenza vaccine. This material consisted of PBMCs from blood, taken approximately 12 days after vaccination.

The chain's CDR3 is CSASRMGEQYF. The DNA for the CDR3 is TGCAGTGCTAGTCGAATGGGCGAGCAGTACTTC. This rearrangement joins TRBV20-1 to TRBJ2-7; D not certain. Trimming removed 3 bases from V and 6 bases from J, with 9 bases in between. Germline V gene sequence: CDR1 DFQATT, CDR2 SNEGSKA (reference sequence). The CDR3 is 11 residues long.